A selection of T cell receptor beta chains follows, all from one sample in a study of T cell responses to AZD1222 COVID-19 vaccine. Using immunoSEQ multiplex PCR, the repertoire was profiled, and TCRdb retains in-frame clones only, with some absent. The table lists about 110,000 clones, about 90% of them singletons. The sequencing used peripheral blood, collected 28 days after the second AZD1222 dose. These receptors were taken from an adult who received the AZD1222 COVID-19 vaccine. Both conserved end residues are part of each CDR3. A D gene is named only where the DNA matches it firmly. Clone size appears in some rows only: once, few, many, or a class for an expanded clone.

-	-	TRBV5-8	TRBJ1-5	TGTGCCAGCAGCTCGCAGGGGTATTTGTTTCAGCCCCAGCATTTT	CASSSQGYLFQPQHF
-	-	TRBV10-2	TRBJ2-3	TGCGCCAGCAGTGAGATCGAGGGGCTAGTTTCGCAGTATTTT	CASSEIEGLVSQYF
-	-	TRBV21-1	TRBJ2-1	TGTGCCAGCAGGAAACGGTGGTCCTACAACAATGAGCAGTTCTTC	CASRKRWSYNNEQFF
-	-	TRBV18	TRBJ2-6	TGTGCCAGCTCACCAGCCGTGACGGGGGCCAACGTCCTGACTTTC	CASSPAVTGANVLTF
-	once	TRBV2	TRBJ1-1	TGTGCCAGCAGGCATGGGGAACAGGGCACTGAAGCTTTCTTT	CASRHGEQGTEAFF
-	-	TRBV2	TRBJ2-7	TGTGCCAGCAGTGAAGAGTATGGGGCCGAGCAGTACTTC	CASSEEYGAEQYF
-	-	TRBV6-1	TRBJ1-1	TGTGCCAGCAGTGAAGCTGCAGGGTCGAACACTGAAGCTTTCTTT	CASSEAAGSNTEAFF
TRBD2	-	TRBV11-2	TRBJ2-7	TGTGCCAGCAGCCGTGGACTAGCGGGGGCGTACGAGCAGTACTTC	CASSRGLAGAYEQYF
-	-	TRBV2	TRBJ2-5	TGTGCCAGCAGTGAGTACAGGGCGAGAGAGACCCAGTACTTC	CASSEYRARETQYF
-	-	TRBV5-1	TRBJ1-5	TGCGCCAGCAGCTTGGGGCAGAACGATCAGCCCCAGCATTTT	CASSLGQNDQPQHF
-	-	TRBV19	TRBJ1-1	TGTGCCAGTAGTAGGGCCATGGCAGGCACTGAAGCTTTCTTT	CASSRAMAGTEAFF
-	once	TRBV15	TRBJ2-7	TGTGCCACCAGCCGTGCCTTGGGTCCATCGGACTTC	CATSRALGPSDF
-	-	TRBV10-1	TRBJ1-4	TGCGCCAGCAGTGAGTCGAGGGACTATCGGAGGGATGAAAAACTGTTTTTT	CASSESRDYRRDEKLFF
-	-	TRBV9	TRBJ2-7	TGTGCCAGCAGCGACGGAGATTTATACGAGCAGTACTTC	CASSDGDLYEQYF
-	-	TRBV5-6	TRBJ2-5	TGTGCCAGCAGCTTGATCCTTGGGGCCAAAGAGACCCAGTACTTC	CASSLILGAKETQYF
-	-	TRBV4-1	TRBJ2-7	TGCGCCAGCAGCCAAGAACCTTCCTACGAGCAGTACTTC	CASSQEPSYEQYF
-	-	TRBV3-1/TRBV3-2	TRBJ1-5	TGTGCCAGCAGCCAAAGAGGGGGAGAGCAGCCCCAGCATTTT	CASSQRGGEQPQHF
-	-	TRBV6-5	TRBJ1-2	TGTGCCAGCAGACCTATTGGTCAGATCCATGGCTACACCTTC	CASRPIGQIHGYTF
-	few	TRBV27	TRBJ2-3	TGTGCCAGTACTTTTACAGGCTCCACAGATACGCAGTATTTT	CASTFTGSTDTQYF
-	-	TRBV5-1	TRBJ2-5	TGCGCCAGCAGCTTGGGAGTGACCATGTACCAAGAGACCCAGTACTTC	CASSLGVTMYQETQYF
-	-	TRBV3-1/TRBV3-2	TRBJ1-6	TGTGCCAGCAGCCAAGGCTCCGGGGATAATTCACCCCTCCACTTT	CASSQGSGDNSPLHF
TRBD1	-	TRBV30	TRBJ1-2	TGTGCCTGGAACCGGGACAGGCCCTATGGCTACACCTTC	CAWNRDRPYGYTF
-	-	TRBV3-1/TRBV3-2	TRBJ2-3	TGTGCCAGCAGCCAAAAAGGGAGGACAGATACAGATACGCAGTATTTT	CASSQKGRTDTDTQYF
TRBD1	-	TRBV5-4	TRBJ2-1	TGTGCCAGCAACGACAGGGAGCTACACAATGAGCAGTTCTTC	CASNDRELHNEQFF
TRBD2	-	TRBV2	TRBJ2-7	TGTGCCAGTGGCAGCCCGGGAGGGCAGTACTTC	CASGSPGGQYF
TRBD1	-	TRBV3-1/TRBV3-2	TRBJ2-7	TGTGCCAGCAGCCCAGGGACAGGGACCTACGAGCAGTACTTC	CASSPGTGTYEQYF
-	-	TRBV12-5	TRBJ1-2	TGTGCTAGTGGTTTGGACCCGGGGGAGTATGGCTACACCTTC	CASGLDPGEYGYTF
-	-	TRBV5-6	TRBJ2-5	TGTGCCAGCAGCTTGTCCAGGACGGGTGGGGAGACCCAGTACTTC	CASSLSRTGGETQYF
-	-	TRBV28	TRBJ1-5	TGTGCCAGCAGTACGAGCTGGGGGGCGAGCAATCAGCCCCAGCATTTT	CASSTSWGASNQPQHF
-	-	TRBV28	TRBJ2-7	TGTGCCAGCAGTCACGGGGGCGAGCAGTACTTC	CASSHGGEQYF
TRBD1	-	TRBV5-6	TRBJ2-1	TGTGCCAGCAGCCAGGGACAGGGAAACTCCTACAATGAGCAGTTCTTC	CASSQGQGNSYNEQFF
-	-	TRBV6-4	TRBJ2-7	TGTGCCAGCAGTGACCCTGGACCGGGATACGAGCAGTACTTC	CASSDPGPGYEQYF
TRBD1	-	TRBV6-5	TRBJ1-4	TGTGCCAGCAGTACCGGACAGGGCAGGGAAAAACTGTTTTTT	CASSTGQGREKLFF
TRBD1	-	TRBV4-3	TRBJ2-7	TGCGCCAGCAGCCAAGATGAGGGACAGGGGCGAAGCGAGCAGTACTTC	CASSQDEGQGRSEQYF
TRBD1	-	TRBV28	TRBJ2-2	TGTGCCAGCAGCCATCCAGGGACAGGGGGGGCCGGGGAGCTGTTTTTT	CASSHPGTGGAGELFF
TRBD1	-	TRBV2	TRBJ2-2	TGTGCCAGCAGGAAGACAGGGTACACCGGGGAGCTGTTTTTT	CASRKTGYTGELFF
-	-	TRBV13	TRBJ2-7	TGTGCCAGCAGCCCCCAGCAATCCTACGAGCAGTACTTC	CASSPQQSYEQYF
-	-	TRBV13	TRBJ2-6	TGTGCCAGCAGCTCCGAGGAGGGGTCTGGGGCCAACGTCCTGACTTTC	CASSSEEGSGANVLTF
-	-	TRBV18	TRBJ1-4	TGTGCCAGCTCACCACGAGACCACGCCAAGGAAAAACTGTTTTTT	CASSPRDHAKEKLFF
TRBD1	-	TRBV11-3	TRBJ1-1	TGTGCCAGCATCCGAGCCGGGACAGGGGGCCGGAACACTGAAGCTTTCTTT	CASIRAGTGGRNTEAFF
-	-	TRBV19	TRBJ1-5	TGTGCCAGTAGTATTTGGTCAGGGAACCTGGGTCAGCCCCAGCATTTT	CASSIWSGNLGQPQHF
-	-	TRBV28	TRBJ1-5	TGTGCCAGCATAGCGGGATTCATGGGCAATCAGCCCCAGCATTTT	CASIAGFMGNQPQHF
-	-	TRBV5-6	TRBJ2-7	TGTGCCAGCAGCTTGAGGGGCGACCACGAGCAGTACTTC	CASSLRGDHEQYF
TRBD2	-	TRBV4-2	TRBJ2-3	TGTGCCAGCAGCCAAGGACTAGCTCTTTCCCCCACAGATACGCAGTATTTT	CASSQGLALSPTDTQYF
-	-	TRBV11-2	TRBJ1-3	TGTGCCAGCAGCCCCGGGAGGGGGACTGGAAACACCATATATTTT	CASSPGRGTGNTIYF
-	-	TRBV6-5	TRBJ1-2	TGTGCCGCCTTGGGGCACTCAAACTATGGCTACACCTTC	CAALGHSNYGYTF
TRBD1	-	TRBV29-1	TRBJ2-7	TGCAGCGTTGAAGGTCCGGCCAGGGGGTCCTACGAGCAGTACTTC	CSVEGPARGSYEQYF
-	-	TRBV5-3	TRBJ2-7	TGTGCCAGAAGCCTCCTCGCCGGACAGAACTACGAGCAGTACTTC	CARSLLAGQNYEQYF
TRBD1	-	TRBV14	TRBJ2-7	TGTGCCAGCAGCGCCGGCTCCGGGACAGGGACCTACGAGCAGTACTTC	CASSAGSGTGTYEQYF
TRBD1	once	TRBV24-1	TRBJ1-2	TGTGCCACCAGTGAGGGACAGGGGGCTGGCTACACCTTC	CATSEGQGAGYTF
-	-	TRBV2	TRBJ2-7	TGTGCCAGCACCCCGGACAGATACTCCTACGAGCAGTACTTC	CASTPDRYSYEQYF
TRBD1	-	TRBV5-1	TRBJ1-4	TGCGCCAGCAGCTTGGGACAGGGGACTAATGAAAAACTGTTTTTT	CASSLGQGTNEKLFF
-	-	TRBV12-3/TRBV12-4	TRBJ1-1	TGTGCCAGCAGTTTATCTCCGATTGAAGCTTTCTTT	CASSLSPIEAFF
-	once	TRBV6-5	TRBJ1-2	TGTGCCACCCACCCCGGCGGGGGCTTTGGCTACACCTTC	CATHPGGGFGYTF
-	-	TRBV5-3	TRBJ2-7	TGTGCCAGAAGCTTCGCAAATCCGCGGGGCGAGCAGTACTTC	CARSFANPRGEQYF
TRBD1	-	TRBV7-8	TRBJ2-7	TGTGCCAGCAGCCCAATCGGGACAGGGTATACGAACCAAGCCTACGAGCAGTACTTC	CASSPIGTGYTNQAYEQYF
-	-	TRBV7-8	TRBJ1-5	TGTGCCAGCAGCTTAGTAGAGTGGGGAAGCAATCAGCCCCAGCATTTT	CASSLVEWGSNQPQHF
-	-	TRBV7-2	TRBJ2-2	TGTGCCAGCAGCTTAGCGAGGAACACCGGGGAGCTGTTTTTT	CASSLARNTGELFF
-	-	TRBV29-1	TRBJ1-1	TGCAGCGTTGGGCCAGGTCTTAGCACTGAAGCTTTCTTT	CSVGPGLSTEAFF
-	-	TRBV11-2	TRBJ2-1	TGTGCCAGCAGCCACAGGATCGATGAGCAGTTCTTC	CASSHRIDEQFF